One T cell receptor beta chain is described in this entry. Its antigen remains unknown. These data are taken from a study of blood T cells in healthy people across ages. A second about 6 to 12 cycle PCR used barcoded and J-beta primers. Every molecule of cDNA carried a tag from a template-switch adaptor with 12 random nucleotides. Samples each returned at least 2.5 million CDR3-containing paired-end reads. TCRdb independently ran MiXCR on the 5' RACE reads; one entry per CDR3 protein. The table has roughly 860,000 distinct CDR3 sequences, 62% seen once. Study findings and constraints: Age showed a roughly linear inverse relationship with TCR beta diversity per million T cells.

This CDR3 has 16 residues. Per germline, CDR1 SGHAT and CDR2 FQDESV (reference sequence). Trimming shortened V by 1 base and J by 7 bases, and 17 bases separated the two germline ends. This receptor was taken from a man aged 25 to 45 in good health. The gene calls are TRBV11-1 and TRBJ2-1, with D possibly TRBD1 on 6 matching bases. Input material: blood. CDR3 residues: CASSLVLGAPWNEQFF. The DNA of the CDR3 is TGTGCCAGCAGCTTAGTCCTGGGGGCCCCTTGGAATGAGCAGTTCTTC.